This T cell receptor beta chain comes out of a study of T cell responses to AZD1222 COVID-19 vaccine. Study-wide points: Only a handful of people who got AZD1222 tested seropositive at baseline. Two AZD1222 administrations were followed by greater Spike-specific TCR breadth and depth. Repertoires were sampled only after the peak T cell response. Spike-wide vaccine-associated CD4 TCRs dominated at 160-218 and 743-854.

Trimming left V 4 bases short and J 4 bases short, with 17 bases between. The CDR3 has 16 amino acids. CDR1 is SGHNT and CDR2 is YYREEE in the germline V gene (reference sequence). In its sample, this clone was seen a few times. No antigen is known for it. Sequenced by immunoSEQ multiplex PCR; TCRdb stores in-frame clones only, minus some. This repertoire shows 100,000 to 130,000 clones, around 90% found once; its top ten account for approximately 3.1%. The V gene is TRBV5-4, the J gene TRBJ1-4, with D unclear. The source of this sequence is an adult in good health. Source: peripheral blood, taken on day 0 of MenACWY control vaccination. The CDR3 protein is CASSGGGSLGNEKLFF. The CDR3 nucleotides read TGTGCCAGCAGCGGCGGTGGGTCCTTAGGTAATGAAAAACTGTTTTTT. Looking up the rest from reference TRBV5-4 and TRBJ1-4 gives the full variable domain: ETGVTQSPTHLIKTRGQQVTLRCSSQSGHNTVSWYQQALGQGPQFIFQYYREEENGRGNFPPRFSGLQFPNYSSELNVNALELDDSALYLCASSGGGSLGNEKLFFGSGTQLSVL.